The 9 T cell receptor beta chains below were found in one sample sequenced in a study of T-cell memory formation after mild COVID-19. One entry per CDR3 protein, called by TCRdb with MiXCR from the 5' RACE reads. Among about 420,000 distinct CDR3 sequences listed, under 25% were seen once. The sequenced sample was PBMCs or a T cell subset sorted from them (not recorded which). Every receptor here comes from an adult woman who had mild COVID-19 (a few samples of this study predate the infection). Cell type and time point are not known.

This clonotype was found a few times. The chain is built from TRBV12-3 or TRBV12-4 and TRBJ1-1; 7 nucleotides agree with TRBD1. The CDR3 length is 12 residues. The junction had 3 bases not matched to a gene; V was cut back by 5 bases and J by 6 bases. The CDR3 DNA follows: TGTGCCAGCAGTACAGGGGTGGCTGAAGCTTTCTTT. Residues: CASSTGVAEAFF.

The chain links TRBV5-1 to TRBJ2-5; 13 nucleotides line up with TRBD2. V was pared by 4 bases and J by 5 bases, with 5 bases of the junction left unmatched. CDR1 is SGHRS and CDR2 is YFSETQ in the germline V gene. CDR3 length: 15 amino acids. CDR3 region: CASSGLAGAGETQYF. CDR3 nucleotide sequence: TGCGCCAGCAGCGGACTAGCGGGGGCCGGGGAGACCCAGTACTTC.

In this sample, this clonotype turned up a few times. The J gene is TRBJ2-3, the V gene TRBV5-1; 8 bases map to TRBD1. This CDR3 contains 16 residues. The V gene end was trimmed by 0 bases and the J gene end by 5 bases; junction bases not matched to a gene: 8. Germline values: CDR1 SGHRS, CDR2 YFSETQ. In DNA form, the CDR3 reads TGCGCCAGCAGCTTGGACCAGGGGGCGGCAGGAGATACGCAGTATTTT. This codes for CASSLDQGAAGDTQYF.

This clonotype was observed a handful of times. CDR3 sequence reads: CASSLIVDTQYF. The CDR3 DNA sequence: TGTGCCAGCAGCTTAATAGTGGATACGCAGTATTTT. The V call is TRBV7-8, the J call TRBJ2-3; D remains unclear. The CDR3 is 12 amino acids. The ends were cut back, 2 bases at V and 6 bases at J, with 6 bases in the middle. CDR1 SGHVS and CDR2 FQNEAQ come from the germline V gene.

This chain's CDR3 is CSARPSGGSYEQYF. In DNA, the CDR3 is TGCAGCGCTAGACCTTCGGGGGGCTCTTACGAGCAGTACTTC. This chain uses TRBV29-1 with TRBJ2-7; the D gene is possibly TRBD2 (7 bases). There are 14 residues in the CDR3. Trimming took 7 bases from V and 4 from J, leaving 20 bases between them. Germline assignment: CDR1 SQVTM and CDR2 ANQGSEA.

This clonotype was seen more than once but under ten times. The gene calls are TRBV12-3 or TRBV12-4 and TRBJ2-7; 9 positions agree with TRBD1. This CDR3 contains 14 residues. Unmatched junction bases numbered 6, after V lost 6 bases and J lost 3 bases. The CDR3 DNA follows: TGTGCCAGCAGCCCGGGACAGGGAAACTACGAGCAGTACTTC. Its translation is CASSPGQGNYEQYF.

This rearrangement joins TRBV6-5 to TRBJ1-1; tentatively, D is TRBD1 (5 bases). The CDR3 length is 13 residues. Germline V gene data show CDR1 as MNHEY and CDR2 as SVGAGI. V was pared by 8 bases and J by 8 bases, with 18 bases between. The CDR3 loop is CASVGTTGREAFF. The CDR3 DNA follows: TGTGCCAGCGTAGGGACCACCGGAAGGGAAGCTTTCTTT.

The J gene is TRBJ2-3, the V gene TRBV7-2; 8 bases are a match to TRBD2. This CDR3 spans 16 amino acids. Germline trimming cut 5 bases from V and 3 bases from J; bases unmatched to any gene: 10. CDR1 and CDR2 from the germline V gene are SGHTA and FQGNSA. The CDR3 protein is CASSQEPGLGTDTQYF. The CDR3 DNA is TGTGCCAGCAGCCAAGAACCGGGACTAGGAACAGATACGCAGTATTTT.

The CDR3 here is CASSVGLAGRGNEQFF. As DNA, the CDR3 is TGTGCCAGCAGCGTAGGCCTAGCGGGACGAGGCAATGAGCAGTTCTTC. This sequence joins TRBV9 and TRBJ2-1; 9 positions match TRBD2. CDR3 length: 16 amino acids. J was trimmed by 6 bases and V by 0 bases; bases with no gene match: 7. Germline V lookup: CDR1 SGDLS, CDR2 YYNGEE.